This is a list of T cell receptor beta chains from one sample in a study of T-cell memory formation after mild COVID-19. From the 5' RACE reads, TCRdb called clonotypes with MiXCR, one entry per CDR3 protein. Among about 400,000 distinct CDR3 sequences listed, around a sixth were seen once. The sample consisted of PBMCs or a T cell subset sorted from them (not recorded which). The receptors were sampled from a man aged 18 to 30 who had mild COVID-19 (a few samples of this study predate the infection). Cell type and time point are not known. Each CDR3 is given with its conserved first and last residue. Each record gives: D gene, V gene, J gene, clone size, CDR3 DNA, CDR3 protein. A D gene is named only where the DNA matches it firmly. Size is stated for part of the rows, as once, few or many counts, or as a class when the clone is expanded.

>.|TRBV20-1|TRBJ1-2|.
TGCAGTGCTAGAAGAGGGCAAGCAGTAGGCTACACCTTC
CSARRGQAVGYTF
>.|TRBV27|TRBJ1-1|few
TGTGCCAGCAGTCCCCGCGAGAGAGTGAACACTGAAGCTTTCTTT
CASSPRERVNTEAFF
>.|TRBV30|TRBJ1-2|few
TGTGCCTGGAAGGTGAAGACCCTGTCGCCTTCTGGCTACACCTTC
CAWKVKTLSPSGYTF
>.|TRBV25-1|TRBJ1-1|few
TGTGCCAGCAGTGAAGGCTTCGGGAACACTGAAGCTTTCTTT
CASSEGFGNTEAFF
>.|TRBV4-3|TRBJ2-3|.
TGCGCCAGCAGCCAACAGGGAAAAAGCACAGATACGCAGTATTTT
CASSQQGKSTDTQYF
>.|TRBV7-9|TRBJ1-3|.
TGTGCCAGCAGCTTAAGTGGACAGCAATATCGAATCTCTGGAAACACCATATATTTT
CASSLSGQQYRISGNTIYF
>TRBD2|TRBV20-1|TRBJ2-3|.
TGCAGTGCGTCGCGGGGGGGTACTAGCACAGATACGCAGTATTTT
CSASRGGTSTDTQYF
>.|TRBV9|TRBJ2-1|.
TGTGCCAGCAGCGTAGCGGGGGCGCCACCCCTCTACAATGAGCAGTTCTTC
CASSVAGAPPLYNEQFF
>TRBD2|TRBV18|TRBJ2-1|few
TGTGCCAGCTCACCAACAGCTAGCGGGGGTTACAATGAGCAGTTCTTC
CASSPTASGGYNEQFF
>TRBD1|TRBV5-1|TRBJ2-4|.
TGCGCCAGCAGCTACGGACAGGGGGCTACCAAAAACATTCAGTACTTC
CASSYGQGATKNIQYF
>.|TRBV20-1|TRBJ1-2|.
TGCAGTGCTAGAGATCAAAACGGGGGCTACACCTTC
CSARDQNGGYTF
>.|TRBV7-6|TRBJ1-3|many
TGTGCCAGCAGCCCCGGTGGGAGCTCTGGAAACACCATATATTTT
CASSPGGSSGNTIYF
>TRBD1|TRBV7-2|TRBJ1-2|.
TGTGCCAGCAGCATAGGACAGGGGGCTAGAGGCTACACCTTC
CASSIGQGARGYTF
>.|TRBV12-3/TRBV12-4|TRBJ2-1|many
TGTGCCAGCAGCTCGGGACCCAATGAGCAGTTCTTC
CASSSGPNEQFF
>TRBD1|TRBV6-5|TRBJ2-1|few
TGTGCCAGCAGTTCTCACGGACAGGACCCTTACAATGAGCAGTTCTTC
CASSSHGQDPYNEQFF
>.|TRBV12-3/TRBV12-4|TRBJ1-1|few
TGTGCCAGCAGTGCGACAGTTATGAACACTGAAGCTTTCTTT
CASSATVMNTEAFF
>.|TRBV9|TRBJ2-2|few
TGTGCCAGCAGCTCCGACGGGGAGCTGTTTTTT
CASSSDGELFF
>TRBD2|TRBV20-1|TRBJ2-3|.
TGCAGTGCTCTGACTAGCGGGGGATACACAGATACGCAGTATTTT
CSALTSGGYTDTQYF
>.|TRBV20-1|TRBJ2-3|few
TGCAGTGCTAGAGCGCTCACAGATACGCAGTATTTT
CSARALTDTQYF
>.|TRBV5-1|TRBJ2-3|few
TGCGCCAGCAGCTTCGCGGGACCAGATACGCAGTATTTT
CASSFAGPDTQYF
>.|TRBV4-3|TRBJ1-2|.
TGCGCCAGCAGCTCGACAGCGGGCTATGGCTACACCTTC
CASSSTAGYGYTF
>.|TRBV9|TRBJ2-7|few
TGTGCCAGCAGCGTGACACCGGGACCCTACGAGCAGTACTTC
CASSVTPGPYEQYF
>.|TRBV9|TRBJ1-2|.
TGTGCCAGCAGCGTAGGGGGGTGGCCAGGGACCTATGGCTACACCTTC
CASSVGGWPGTYGYTF
>.|TRBV7-2|TRBJ1-2|few
TGTGCCAGCAGCAAGAGGACTAACTATGGCTACACCTTC
CASSKRTNYGYTF
>TRBD1|TRBV5-1|TRBJ2-2|few
TGCGCCAGCAGCGCATCGGGACAGGGCGGCGGGGAGCTGTTTTTT
CASSASGQGGGELFF
>.|TRBV9|TRBJ2-3|few
TGTGCCAGCAGCGTACTTAGTGGGGGGCGCACAGATACGCAGTATTTT
CASSVLSGGRTDTQYF
>.|TRBV12-3/TRBV12-4|TRBJ2-7|.
TGTGCCAGCAGTCCGGGACCCTCTAACGAGCAGTACTTC
CASSPGPSNEQYF
>.|TRBV5-1|TRBJ2-1|.
TGCGCCAGCAGCTGGAAGGGGGGGCAGGAGCAGTTCTTC
CASSWKGGQEQFF
>.|TRBV7-9|TRBJ2-7|.
TGTGCCAGCAGCCAGAAGGACAGTCAAGAGCAGTACTTC
CASSQKDSQEQYF
>TRBD1|TRBV5-1|TRBJ2-5|.
TGCGCCAGCAGCCCGCTGACAGGGACCCAAGAGACCCAGTACTTC
CASSPLTGTQETQYF
>.|TRBV25-1|TRBJ1-3|.
TGTGCCAGCAGTGAATACGCACCCGGAGGGGACACGAGCTCTGGAAACACCATATATTTT
CASSEYAPGGDTSSGNTIYF